The T cell receptor beta chain under discussion was sequenced for a study of cytomegalovirus exposure and HLA in healthy donors. This CDR3 has 19 residues. The V gene lost 1 base and the J gene lost 2 bases, with 21 bases spanning the gap. Germline V lookup: CDR1 LGHNT, CDR2 FRNRAP. PCR employed 60 Vbeta and 13 Jbeta primers. Assay: immunoSEQ multiplex PCR; the TCRdb copy retains only in-frame clones and omits some. The table has over 100,000 clones, approximately 61% seen once. Input material: PBMCs. The chain is built from TRBV12-5 and TRBJ2-1, with D possibly matching TRBD2 (6 bases). The TCR comes from a woman aged 40 to 50 in good health and CMV-seronegative. The CDR3: CASGLALITGTVTYNEQFF. As DNA, the CDR3 is TGTGCTAGTGGTTTGGCTTTAATTACCGGGACTGTAACCTACAATGAGCAGTTCTTC.